Below, 24 T cell receptor beta chains from the same sample are listed, as sequenced in a study of OX40 agonist ivuxolimab in advanced cancers. Only in-frame clones appear in the TCRdb table, and some are missing; sequencing was by immunoSEQ multiplex PCR. Altogether 35,000 or so clones are present, about 80% being singletons, with the ten largest covering around 25%. Source: CD4+ or CD8+ T cells sorted from blood, taken in a trial of the OX40 agonist ivuxolimab. These receptors were taken from an adult with an advanced solid tumor such as melanoma, head and neck, liver or kidney cancer.

The chain is built from TRBV19 and TRBJ2-1, with 7 bases identical to TRBD2. The CDR3 has 16 residues. J lost 0 bases, V lost 2 bases, and 4 bases had no gene match. Germline lookup yields CDR1 LNHDA and CDR2 SQIVND (reference sequence). CDR3 DNA: TGTGCCAGTAGTATACGGCGGGGGAGCTCCTACAATGAGCAGTTCTTC. Residues: CASSIRRGSSYNEQFF. The variable domain in full, with the rest retrieved from reference TRBV19 and TRBJ2-1, is DGGITQSPKYLFRKEGQNVTLSCEQNLNHDAMYWYRQDPGQGLRLIYYSQIVNDFQKGDIAEGYSVSREKKESFPLTVTSAQKNPTAFYLCASSIRRGSSYNEQFFGPGTRLTVL.

The chain employs TRBV11-2 and TRBJ1-1, with D uncertain. CDR3 length equals 12 residues. Trimming took off 2 bases at V and 1 base at J, with 2 bases between the two ends. CDR1 is SGHAT, CDR2 FQNNGV, per germline. The CDR3 DNA reads as TGTGCCAGCAGCTTACAGAACACTGAAGCTTTCTTT. This encodes CASSLQNTEAFF.

The chain combines TRBV4-1 with TRBJ2-3; TRBD2 might be the D (5 bases). The CDR3 is made up of 16 amino acids. Trimming shortened V by 5 bases and J by 0 bases, and 15 bases separated the two germline ends. Looked up from germline, CDR1 is MGHRA and CDR2 is YSYEKL. This CDR3 reads CASSSLSGESTDTQYF. In DNA, the CDR3 is TGCGCCAGCAGCTCTCTTTCCGGGGAGAGCACAGATACGCAGTATTTT.

The rearrangement joins TRBV9 to TRBJ1-2, with a weak D call TRBD1 (6 bases). The V gene lost 0 bases and the J gene lost 4 bases, with 10 bases spanning the gap. Germline CDR1 SGDLS, CDR2 YYNGEE. The CDR3 spans 14 residues. This CDR3 is CASSVETGPYGYTF. CDR3 sequence (DNA): TGTGCCAGCAGCGTAGAAACAGGGCCCTATGGCTACACCTTC.

This chain connects TRBV6-1 to TRBJ1-3, with D maybe TRBD1 (5 bases). Germline V gives CDR1 MNHNS, CDR2 SASEGT. The germline V and J ends were trimmed by 2 bases and 0 bases, with 14 bases remaining between them. This CDR3 region has 17 residues. CDR3 DNA: TGTGCCAGCAGTGAATCCGCGGGGCATGGCTCTGGAAACACCATATATTTT. Protein: CASSESAGHGSGNTIYF.

The V gene is TRBV6-5, the J gene TRBJ1-1, with D tentatively TRBD1 (5 bases). The CDR3 loop spans 15 amino acids. Germline V gives CDR1 MNHEY, CDR2 SVGAGI. V was shortened by 6 bases and J by 0 bases, with 14 bases between the two germline ends. CDR3 protein: CASRPQGWLNTEAFF. The DNA of the CDR3 is TGTGCCAGCAGACCTCAGGGATGGCTGAACACTGAAGCTTTCTTT.

The V and J genes are TRBV5-6 and TRBJ2-1, with TRBD1 matching 7 bases. V lost 3 bases, J lost 5 bases, and 5 bases stayed unmatched. Germline V lookup: CDR1 SGHDT, CDR2 YYEEEE. The CDR3 totals 14 residues. The CDR3 sequence is CASSSGQPNNEQFF. CDR3 bases: TGTGCCAGCAGCTCGGGACAGCCGAACAATGAGCAGTTCTTC.

Written as DNA, the CDR3 is TGCAGTGCTAGGTGGGGTGATGGCTACACCTTC. This translates into CSARWGDGYTF. V is TRBV20-1 and J is TRBJ1-2, with D uncertain. The ends were cut back, 3 bases at V and 6 bases at J, with 8 bases in the middle. This CDR3 is 11 amino acids long. Germline CDR1 DFQATT, CDR2 SNEGSKA (reference sequence).

This clone was recorded a few times. This chain links TRBV6-1 with TRBJ1-6; tentatively, D is TRBD1 (6 bases). Germline loops: CDR1 MNHNS, CDR2 SASEGT. The germline V and J ends were trimmed by 6 bases and 13 bases, with 13 bases remaining between them. CDR3 length: 12 amino acids. The CDR3 reads CASRSQGGPLHF. CDR3 nucleotides: TGTGCCAGCAGGTCACAGGGAGGGCCCCTCCACTTT.

This clone was observed a few times. The chain couples TRBV2 to TRBJ1-1, with 9 bases identical to TRBD1. Germline V lookup: CDR1 SNHLY, CDR2 FYNNEI. J lost 0 bases, V lost 10 bases, and 6 bases had no gene match. There are 14 residues in the CDR3. The CDR3 loop is CATWTGDMNTEAFF. CDR3 sequence (DNA): TGTGCCACATGGACAGGGGATATGAACACTGAAGCTTTCTTT.

The J gene is TRBJ1-1, the V gene TRBV7-9, with D maybe TRBD1 (5 bases). Looked up from germline, CDR1 is SEHNR and CDR2 is FQNEAQ (reference sequence). The CDR3 is 14 residues long. The V end lost 4 bases, the J end lost 2 bases, and 11 bases lay between the germline ends. The CDR3 reads CASSSKDRNTEAFF. CDR3 nucleotide sequence: TGTGCCAGCAGCTCCAAAGACAGAAACACTGAAGCTTTCTTT.

This clone was counted a single time. This chain joins TRBV4-1 and TRBJ1-3; tentative D call: TRBD1 (6 bases). The CDR3 runs to 15 residues. Trimming cost V 5 bases and J 4 bases, with 15 bases left between them. CDR1 MGHRA and CDR2 YSYEKL come from the germline V gene. The CDR3 here is CASSAQGSQGNTIYF. The CDR3, as DNA: TGCGCCAGCAGCGCACAGGGATCTCAGGGAAACACCATATATTTT.

This chain joins TRBV30 and TRBJ1-4; D remains ambiguous. Germline V gene lookup returns CDR1 GTSNPN and CDR2 SVGIG (reference sequence). Trimming took 3 bases from V and 3 from J, leaving 11 bases between them. The CDR3 totals 14 residues. This CDR3 is CAWRLGGANEKLFF. CDR3 in DNA: TGTGCCTGGAGGCTGGGCGGGGCTAATGAAAAACTGTTTTTT.

V usage is TRBV6-5 and J usage is TRBJ2-7, with a possible D match to TRBD1 (6 bases). CDR3 length: 14 amino acids. V was shortened by 6 bases and J by 2 bases, with 14 bases between the two germline ends. Germline CDR1 is MNHEY and CDR2 is SVGAGI. The CDR3 DNA reads as TGTGCCAGCAGGGACGCCGGGACAACCTACGAGCAGTACGTC. Its translation is CASRDAGTTYEQYV.

This chain uses TRBV29-1 with TRBJ2-1; D is unresolved. The V and J ends lost 3 bases and 5 bases respectively, with 8 bases between them. This CDR3 is 12 amino acids long. CDR1 is SQVTM and CDR2 is ANQGSEA in the germline V gene. DNA of the CDR3: TGCAGCGTTGATGGTTCGGACAATGAGCAGTTCTTC. Residues: CSVDGSDNEQFF.

This chain connects TRBV5-6 to TRBJ1-2, with D unresolved. Germline V gene lookup returns CDR1 SGHDT and CDR2 YYEEEE. This CDR3 comprises 15 residues. Trimming shortened V by 1 base and J by 4 bases, and 14 bases separated the two germline ends. The CDR3 sequence: CASSLLKLFLYGYTF. The CDR3 bases are TGTGCCAGCAGCTTGTTGAAGCTTTTCCTCTATGGCTACACCTTC.

The J gene is TRBJ2-3, the V gene TRBV4-1, with D perhaps TRBD2 (6 bases). Trimming took off 3 bases at V and 6 bases at J, with 10 bases between the two ends. The CDR3 contains 13 residues. Germline CDR1 MGHRA, CDR2 YSYEKL. CDR3 residues: CASSQTRDDTQYF. Written as DNA, the CDR3 is TGCGCCAGCAGCCAGACTAGGGACGATACGCAGTATTTT.

This clone appeared a few times. The chain has TRBV10-1 and TRBJ2-2; D gene uncertain. The CDR3 spans 15 residues. Germline-derived CDR1 and CDR2 are WNHNN and SYGVQD (reference sequence). The V end lost 4 bases, the J end lost 7 bases, and 16 bases lay between the germline ends. The CDR3 here is CASSVSGSRHGELFF. Written as DNA, the CDR3 is TGCGCCAGCAGTGTAAGTGGGTCCCGCCACGGGGAGCTGTTTTTT.

This chain joins TRBV28 and TRBJ1-2; 7 positions agree with TRBD1. Germline CDR1 reads MDHEN; CDR2 reads SYDVKM. The V gene end was trimmed by 7 bases and the J gene end by 5 bases; junction bases not matched to a gene: 7. The CDR3 totals 13 residues. CDR3 in DNA: TGTGCCAGCACCCTCCGGGACAGATATGGCTACACCTTC. Amino acids: CASTLRDRYGYTF.

The chain couples TRBV5-1 to TRBJ2-5, with D hard to call. Deletions cut 0 bases from V and 1 base from J, with 1 base between. Germline CDR1 SGHRS, CDR2 YFSETQ. The CDR3 runs 12 residues. DNA of the CDR3: TGCGCCAGCAGCTTGGGCCAAGAGACCCAGTACTTC. Translated: CASSLGQETQYF.

The chain couples TRBV2 to TRBJ1-2; 11 bases map to TRBD1. CDR3 length equals 16 residues. V shed 8 bases, J shed 5 bases, and the junction held 13 bases outside the gene matches. The germline V gene encodes CDR1 SNHLY and CDR2 FYNNEI. Here the CDR3 DNA reads TGTGCCAGCCCCGACCCAGTGGACAGGGGGCAATATGGCTACACCTTC. This encodes CASPDPVDRGQYGYTF.

The chain has TRBV5-4 and TRBJ2-7, with TRBD2 as a possible D gene (6 bases). The V end was cut by 4 bases, the J end by 4 bases, with 15 bases between. This CDR3 has 14 amino acids. Per germline, CDR1 SGHNT and CDR2 YYREEE (reference sequence). CDR3 amino acids: CASSMPGLQYEQYF. The CDR3 DNA reads as TGTGCCAGCAGCATGCCGGGACTCCAGTACGAGCAGTACTTC.

The genes are TRBV21-1 and TRBJ2-5; the table assigns TRBD2, which was not confirmed against the DNA. TRBV21-1 is an annotated pseudogene. There are 13 residues in the CDR3. The CDR3 DNA sequence: TGTGCCAGCAGTCGGTCGGGGGAAGAGACCCAGTACTTC. As protein: CASSRSGEETQYF.

The chain combines TRBV19 with TRBJ2-1; TRBD2 agrees at 8 bases. The ends lost 3 bases at V and 7 bases at J; junction bases unmatched: 11. The CDR3 is 16 amino acids. Germline CDR1 and CDR2: LNHDA and SQIVND (reference sequence). As DNA, the CDR3 is TGTGCCAGTAGTATCCAACGGCGGGGGGCCGGGAATGAGCAGTTCTTC. Protein product: CASSIQRRGAGNEQFF.